A selection of T cell receptor beta chains follows, all from one sample in a study of patients and donors after allogeneic stem cell transplantation. TCRdb fed the RT-PCR reads into MiXCR, producing one record per CDR3 protein. The profile covers fewer than 500,000 distinct CDR3 sequences, with 16% appearing a single time and around 6.8% taken by the ten largest. The sample taken for sequencing was blood, either unsorted or a sorted T cell fraction (not recorded which). The receptors come from a human donor who was either an allogeneic HSCT recipient or a stem cell or donor lymphocyte infusion donor (not recorded which). It is not recorded whose cells these are; they may come from a transplant donor. Both conserved end residues are trimmed from each CDR3. Expanded clones are given a class, and other clones once, few, many or no size at all.

j_call: TRBJ2-7
v_call: TRBV6-5
clone_size: .
cdr3_aa: ASSRERYEQY

j_call: TRBJ1-6
v_call: TRBV11-3
clone_size: .
cdr3_aa: ASSLTLGVSYNSPLH

j_call: TRBJ2-7
v_call: TRBV6-5
clone_size: few
cdr3_aa: ASSYREGYEQY

j_call: TRBJ2-2
v_call: TRBV6-2/TRBV6-3
clone_size: once
cdr3_aa: ASSQLRVTIKGTGELF

j_call: TRBJ2-2
v_call: TRBV6-1
clone_size: few
cdr3_aa: ASSTGANTGELF

j_call: TRBJ2-3
v_call: TRBV11-3
clone_size: .
cdr3_aa: ASSWTSGRRSDTQY

j_call: TRBJ2-1
v_call: TRBV7-9
clone_size: few
cdr3_aa: ASSLRQGYNEQF

j_call: TRBJ1-4
v_call: TRBV3-1
clone_size: .
cdr3_aa: ASSQDWDEKLF

j_call: TRBJ2-7
v_call: TRBV7-9
clone_size: .
cdr3_aa: ASSLAGLDYEQY

j_call: TRBJ1-3
v_call: TRBV5-1
clone_size: .
cdr3_aa: ASSLTGGGGNTIY

j_call: TRBJ2-1
v_call: TRBV5-1
clone_size: .
cdr3_aa: ASSSGLAGSGEQF

j_call: TRBJ2-1
v_call: TRBV20-1
clone_size: few
cdr3_aa: SASLGLAGMYNEQF

j_call: TRBJ1-1
v_call: TRBV6-5
clone_size: once
cdr3_aa: ASSYRPGAEAF

j_call: TRBJ1-1
v_call: TRBV5-1
clone_size: .
cdr3_aa: ASSTDRAGGTEAF

j_call: TRBJ2-1
v_call: TRBV5-5
clone_size: .
cdr3_aa: ASSSPGLAGGLYNEQF

j_call: TRBJ2-1
v_call: TRBV20-1
clone_size: .
cdr3_aa: SASPQGTVDEQF

j_call: TRBJ1-5
v_call: TRBV7-9
clone_size: many
cdr3_aa: ASSPTPSNQPQH

j_call: TRBJ2-7
v_call: TRBV27
clone_size: few
cdr3_aa: ASSSGTAIEQY

j_call: TRBJ1-5
v_call: TRBV24-1
clone_size: many
cdr3_aa: ATPTGYSNQPQH

j_call: TRBJ2-1
v_call: TRBV6-5
clone_size: few
cdr3_aa: ASSYFTSGGNYNEQF

j_call: TRBJ2-4
v_call: TRBV18
clone_size: few
cdr3_aa: ASSARGPGQNIQY

j_call: TRBJ2-7
v_call: TRBV6-2/TRBV6-3
clone_size: .
cdr3_aa: ASSTPGQGSYEQY

j_call: TRBJ1-1
v_call: TRBV12-3/TRBV12-4
clone_size: .
cdr3_aa: ASNSGGNEAF

j_call: TRBJ1-2
v_call: TRBV20-1
clone_size: .
cdr3_aa: SARDLLDRESGGYT

j_call: TRBJ1-5
v_call: TRBV24-1
clone_size: few
cdr3_aa: ATSDPYRGWSNQPQH

j_call: TRBJ2-7
v_call: TRBV7-9
clone_size: many
cdr3_aa: ASSITYEQY

j_call: TRBJ2-3
v_call: TRBV21-1
clone_size: .
cdr3_aa: ASTESWAGTDTQY

j_call: TRBJ2-1
v_call: TRBV27
clone_size: few
cdr3_aa: ASSWTVTGEQF

j_call: TRBJ1-5
v_call: TRBV7-2
clone_size: .
cdr3_aa: ASSSAPSFGRNQPQH

j_call: TRBJ1-1
v_call: TRBV29-1
clone_size: many
cdr3_aa: GARGRLNTEAF

j_call: TRBJ1-1
v_call: TRBV25-1
clone_size: many
cdr3_aa: ASIQPGPRPEAF

j_call: TRBJ2-1
v_call: TRBV5-4
clone_size: few
cdr3_aa: ASSFSGTSPTY

j_call: TRBJ2-2
v_call: TRBV7-9
clone_size: .
cdr3_aa: ASSLELAAGELF

j_call: TRBJ2-3
v_call: TRBV2
clone_size: .
cdr3_aa: ASSDRGHTQY

j_call: TRBJ2-7
v_call: TRBV20-1
clone_size: .
cdr3_aa: SARDWRGSSYEQY

j_call: TRBJ2-1
v_call: TRBV10-3
clone_size: .
cdr3_aa: AISESSDEQF

j_call: TRBJ1-5
v_call: TRBV18
clone_size: few
cdr3_aa: ASSPLEAQPQH

j_call: TRBJ1-1
v_call: TRBV5-1
clone_size: few
cdr3_aa: ASSLTDMNTEAF

j_call: TRBJ2-2
v_call: TRBV2
clone_size: many
cdr3_aa: ASSEPPGELF

j_call: TRBJ2-3
v_call: TRBV9
clone_size: many
cdr3_aa: ASSTGTDTQY

j_call: TRBJ2-2
v_call: TRBV5-1
clone_size: .
cdr3_aa: ASSSGGGIGELF

j_call: TRBJ2-3
v_call: TRBV6-1
clone_size: few
cdr3_aa: ASRRSGDRPQY

j_call: TRBJ1-1
v_call: TRBV7-2
clone_size: few
cdr3_aa: ASSSAGTVNTEAF

j_call: TRBJ1-2
v_call: TRBV19
clone_size: .
cdr3_aa: ASSIGRTNYGYT

j_call: TRBJ2-7
v_call: TRBV2
clone_size: few
cdr3_aa: ASSELNINDIDYEQY

j_call: TRBJ2-2
v_call: TRBV5-1
clone_size: few
cdr3_aa: ASSMTGTRTGELF

j_call: TRBJ2-7
v_call: TRBV7-3
clone_size: once
cdr3_aa: ASSTDSHAYEQY

j_call: TRBJ2-3
v_call: TRBV20-1
clone_size: few
cdr3_aa: SASRLAGGPV

j_call: TRBJ2-2
v_call: TRBV25-1
clone_size: .
cdr3_aa: ASTSDRNTGELF

j_call: TRBJ1-1
v_call: TRBV4-3
clone_size: .
cdr3_aa: ASSQDSGTGNTEAF